The rows below give T cell receptor beta chains drawn from one sample of a study of T cell repertoires in cytomegalovirus infection. TCRdb processed the reads anew with MiXCR; each CDR3 protein has one entry. Altogether approximately 990,000 distinct CDR3 sequences are present, about 33% being singletons, with the ten largest covering around 15%. No antigen is known for these receptors. Sequencing used cultured CD8+ T cells from PBMCs, obtained from culture after CMV antigen stimulation. The receptors stem from a human donor in good health (CMV status not recorded). Some clones in this sample may be carry-over from other donors' samples. Each CDR3 is given without its conserved first and last residue. Fields, in order: V gene, CDR3 protein.

TRBV6-1,ASSYLSLLGTGATEAF
TRBV4-1,ASSLRDREGEKLF
TRBV6-5,ASSLGQGSSGANVLT
TRBV7-6,ASSPGVGPYNEQF
TRBV15,ATSRDGVVKAYEQY
TRBV6-1,ASTLGQAYSNQPQH
TRBV12-3/TRBV12-4,ASRPGPQETQY
TRBV6-1,ASWGGTGDYEQY
TRBV2,ASSGTATSTDTQY
TRBV7-9,ASTLGGTEAF
TRBV20-1,SARDRRGWGTEAF
TRBV2,ASSTGGEADTQY
TRBV25-1,ASRRQGGRYEQY
TRBV6-8,ASSYSATGQENTGELF
TRBV7-2,ASSPTPPDSYNSPLH
TRBV6-5,ASSYGAGGPADTQY
TRBV7-9,ASSPLYGRGQY
TRBV4-2,ASSQSSGVSYNEQF
TRBV2,ASRGQGAFQPQH